Presented here are 20 T cell receptor beta chains from one specimen sequenced in a study of spatial heterogeneity in lung cancer. TCRdb reanalysed the 5' RACE reads using MiXCR and keeps one entry per CDR3 protein. This repertoire shows 20,000 to 25,000 distinct CDR3 sequences, roughly 4.5% found once; its top ten account for 7.4%. The time point is: sample taken at primary tumor resection. The sample in question was PBMCs, obtained at surgery. Every receptor here comes from a male donor with early-stage non-small cell lung cancer.

The table lists this clonotype with many counts. The genes are TRBV6-6 and TRBJ1-6, with TRBD1 identical over 8 bases. Germline-derived CDR1 and CDR2 are MNHNY and SVGAGI (reference sequence). The CDR3 has 16 amino acids. V was clipped by 4 bases and J by 7 bases; unmatched bases: 9. The CDR3 region is CASSFRQGAGNSPLHF. The DNA for the CDR3 is TGTGCCAGCAGTTTCAGGCAGGGGGCAGGGAATTCACCCCTCCACTTT.

Details on this clonotype: Just one base apart from a much larger clone, this may be a read error. J is TRBJ2-1 and V is TRBV2; D is perhaps TRBD2 (6 bases). CDR3 length: 14 residues. Germline CDR1 and CDR2: SNHLY and FYNNEI. This CDR3 reads CVRPAGSNGGEQFF. CDR3 nucleotides: TGTGTCAGACCTGCGGGGTCAAACGGGGGTGAGCAGTTCTTC. Complete variable domain (other parts from reference TRBV2 and TRBJ2-1): EPEVTQTPSHQVTQMGQEVILRCVPISNHLYFYWYRQILGQKVEFLVSFYNNEISEKSEIFDDQFSVERPDGSNFTLKIRSTKLEDSAMYFCVRPAGSNGGEQFFGPGTRLTVL.

This clonotype was seen only a few times. V is TRBV19 and J is TRBJ2-6; no clear D. Germline loops: CDR1 LNHDA, CDR2 SQIVND (reference sequence). CDR3 length equals 15 residues. Trimming took off 0 bases at V and 0 bases at J, with 3 bases between the two ends. The CDR3 DNA is TGTGCCAGTAGTATAGAAAGCTCTGGGGCCAACGTCCTGACTTTC. Translated: CASSIESSGANVLTF.

There are many counts of this clonotype. This chain connects TRBV7-3 to TRBJ2-7; 9 nucleotides line up with TRBD1. Germline loops: CDR1 SGHTA, CDR2 FQGTGA. Losses at the gene ends were 5 bases for V and 0 bases for J; bases not matched to a gene: 5. CDR3 length: 15 amino acids. For the CDR3, the DNA is TGTGCCAGCAGCCTACAGGGACAGGGCTCCTACGAGCAGTACTTC. It specifies CASSLQGQGSYEQYF.

For this clonotype: Since a much larger clone is just one base distant, this may be a read error. The chain couples TRBV4-1 to TRBJ1-1; D is possibly TRBD1 (5 bases). This CDR3 has 14 residues. CDR1 MGHRA and CDR2 YSYEKL come from the germline V gene. The CDR3 is CASTIGTGNTEALF. The CDR3 coding sequence is TGCGCCAGCACCATCGGGACGGGGAACACTGAAGCTCTCTTT.

This clonotype was picked up many times. This chain joins TRBV11-2 and TRBJ1-1, with a tentative D call TRBD1 (6 bases). The CDR3 runs to 13 residues. V gave up 1 base and J gave up 5 bases, with 8 bases separating them. The V gene's germline CDR1 is SGHAT and CDR2 FQNNGV. The CDR3 here is CASSLGTATEAFF. The CDR3 nucleotides read TGTGCCAGCAGCTTAGGGACAGCAACTGAAGCTTTCTTT.

This clonotype was seen at least ten times. The J gene is TRBJ2-5, the V gene TRBV7-6, with a tentative D call TRBD2 (7 bases). V lost 7 bases, J lost 2 bases, and 14 bases lay in between. The CDR3 loop spans 14 amino acids. The germline V gene has CDR1 SGHVS and CDR2 FNYEAQ. The CDR3 DNA reads TGTGCCAGCACCGCGGCGGGGGCGCAAGAGACCCAGTACTTC. Protein: CASTAAGAQETQYF.

This clonotype was detected many times. The chain has TRBV5-1 and TRBJ2-3, with 8 bases fitting TRBD1. The CDR3 contains 14 residues. V lost 3 bases, J lost 3 bases, and 3 bases stayed unmatched. Germline CDR1 reads SGHRS; CDR2 reads YFSETQ. The CDR3 is CASSSRQGTDTQYF. The CDR3 coding sequence is TGCGCCAGCAGCTCCCGACAGGGGACAGATACGCAGTATTTT.

This clonotype has a count of ten or more. At one end, the junction sequence differs from germline, possibly due to a read error. The chain couples TRBV7-7 to TRBJ2-1, with 8 positions matching TRBD2. This CDR3 region has 13 residues. Germline CDR1 is SSHAT and CDR2 is FNYEAQ (reference sequence). The CDR3 nucleotides are TGTGCTAGCAGCTTAGCCACTAGCGGTGAGCAGTTCTTC. Translation gives CASSLATSGEQFF. The whole variable domain, filled in from reference TRBV7-7 and TRBJ2-1, reads GAGVSQSPRYKVTKRGQDVTLRCDPISSHATLYWYQQALGQGPEFLTYFNYEAQPDKSGLPSDRFSAERPEGSISTLTIQRTEQRDSAMYRCASSLATSGEQFFGPGTRLTVL.

This clonotype has ten or more counts. V gene TRBV18 combines with J gene TRBJ1-5; D ambiguous. The ends were cut back, 3 bases at V and 4 bases at J, with 10 bases in the middle. The CDR3 runs to 14 residues. Germline-derived CDR1 and CDR2 are KGHSH and LQKENI. This CDR3 reads CASSPSNTNQPQHF. The DNA of the CDR3 is TGTGCCAGCTCACCGTCAAACACTAATCAGCCCCAGCATTTT.

This clonotype has at least ten counts. The CDR3 here is CASSLAIGSGGGSYNEQFF. CDR3 in DNA: TGTGCCAGCAGCTTGGCAATTGGCAGCGGGGGGGGCTCCTACAATGAGCAGTTCTTC. The chain recombines TRBV5-4 with TRBJ2-1; 10 positions agree with TRBD2. The germline gives CDR1 SGHNT, CDR2 YYREEE (reference sequence). This CDR3 spans 19 amino acids. The junction had 9 bases not matched to a gene; V was cut back by 0 bases and J by 0 bases.

Concerning this clonotype: One base away lies a much larger clone, so this may be a sequencing read error. V usage is TRBV20-1 and J usage is TRBJ1-1; D is unclear. V was trimmed by 2 bases and J by 7 bases, leaving 8 bases between them. The CDR3 consists of 11 residues. Looked up from germline, CDR1 is DFQATT and CDR2 is SNEGSKA (reference sequence). The CDR3 DNA is TGCAGTGCTAGAAGACTGGTTGAAGCTTTCTTT. This codes for CSARRLVEAFF.

The chain uses TRBV7-2 and TRBJ2-1; 8 nucleotides agree with TRBD2. Germline CDR1 reads SGHTA; CDR2 reads FQGNSA. V trimming: 0 bases; J trimming: 8 bases; junction bases outside the gene matches: 3. The CDR3 consists of 14 residues. CDR3: CASSLALAVHEQFF. The CDR3 nucleotides are TGTGCCAGCAGCTTAGCACTAGCGGTGCATGAGCAGTTCTTC.

The chain recombines TRBV27 with TRBJ1-1; 7 positions agree with TRBD1. Germline V lookup: CDR1 MNHEY, CDR2 SMNVEV (reference sequence). CDR3 length: 14 residues. The junction had 6 bases not matched to a gene; V was cut back by 5 bases and J by 3 bases. DNA for the CDR3: TGTGCCAGCAGTACCGGACAGGTCCACACTGAAGCTTTCTTT. Translation gives CASSTGQVHTEAFF.

By sample fraction, this clonotype is medium-sized (0.01 to 0.1%). The chain uses TRBV5-1 and TRBJ2-3; possible D gene TRBD2, 6 bases. Trimming removed 2 bases at V and 2 bases at J, with 12 bases between. CDR1 and CDR2 from the germline V gene are SGHRS and YFSETQ. The CDR3 covers 15 residues. The CDR3 protein is CASSFQGGYTDTQYF. DNA of the CDR3: TGCGCCAGCAGCTTTCAGGGAGGCTACACAGATACGCAGTATTTT. The entire variable domain, with the rest obtained from reference TRBV5-1 and TRBJ2-3, is as follows: KAGVTQTPRYLIKTRGQQVTLSCSPISGHRSVSWYQQTPGQGLQFLFEYFSETQRNKGNFPGRFSGRQFSNSRSEMNVSTLELGDSALYLCASSFQGGYTDTQYFGPGTRLTVL.

At least ten counts were recorded for this clonotype. The chain couples TRBV15 to TRBJ2-4; TRBD1 agrees at 7 bases. Trimming cost V 3 bases and J 2 bases; bases outside gene matches: 4. The CDR3 runs to 15 residues. CDR1 is LNHNV and CDR2 is YYDKDF in the germline V gene (reference sequence). The CDR3: CATSRRQGTKNIQYF. CDR3 coding DNA: TGTGCCACCAGCAGGAGACAGGGCACCAAAAACATTCAGTACTTC.

V gene TRBV9 combines with J gene TRBJ2-7, with 7 nucleotides matching TRBD1. V shed 0 bases, J shed 4 bases, and the junction held 1 base outside the gene matches. CDR1 and CDR2 (germline): SGDLS, YYNGEE. CDR3 length: 13 residues. CDR3 region: CASSVDRGYEQYF. The CDR3 nucleotides read TGTGCCAGCAGCGTAGACAGGGGTTACGAGCAGTACTTC.

This clonotype was recorded at least ten times. The J gene is TRBJ2-7, the V gene TRBV3-1; D call uncertain. Looked up from germline, CDR1 is LGHDT and CDR2 is YNNKEL (reference sequence). With 4 bases removed from V and 4 bases from J, the gap between germline ends came to 11 bases. The CDR3 runs 13 residues. CDR3 protein: CASSLPGRYEQYF. CDR3 coding DNA: TGTGCCAGCAGCCTTCCCGGTCGGTACGAGCAGTACTTC.

This clonotype was observed many times. V is TRBV5-6 and J is TRBJ1-2, with a weak D call TRBD1 (5 bases). Trimming cost V 6 bases and J 4 bases, with 22 bases left between them. From germline, CDR1 is SGHDT and CDR2 YYEEEE. The CDR3 is 16 residues long. CDR3 sequence: CASTRKGTGLPYGYTF. The CDR3 DNA reads TGTGCCAGCACCAGGAAGGGTACAGGTCTCCCCTATGGCTACACCTTC.

The V gene is TRBV6-5, the J gene TRBJ1-5; no firm D call. The CDR3 sequence is 15 residues long. Germline V gene lookup returns CDR1 MNHEY and CDR2 SVGAGI. Trimming removed 3 bases from V and 5 bases from J, with 14 bases in between. Written as DNA, the CDR3 is TGTGCCAGCAGTTATACGACGGGAACAGATCAGCCCCAGCATTTT. Protein sequence: CASSYTTGTDQPQHF.